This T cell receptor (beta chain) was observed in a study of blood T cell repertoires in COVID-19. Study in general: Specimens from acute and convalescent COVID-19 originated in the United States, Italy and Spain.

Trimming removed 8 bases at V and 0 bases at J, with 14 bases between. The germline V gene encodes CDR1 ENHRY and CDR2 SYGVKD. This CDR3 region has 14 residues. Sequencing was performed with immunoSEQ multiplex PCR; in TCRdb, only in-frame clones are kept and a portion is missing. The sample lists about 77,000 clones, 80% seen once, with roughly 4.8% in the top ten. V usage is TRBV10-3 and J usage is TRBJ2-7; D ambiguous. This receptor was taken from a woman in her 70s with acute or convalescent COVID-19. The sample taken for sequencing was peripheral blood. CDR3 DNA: TGTGCCATCGCCCGCGACACCAACTCCTACGAGCAGTACTTC. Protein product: CAIARDTNSYEQYF.